A selection of T cell receptor beta chains follows, all from one sample in a study of blood T cell repertoires in COVID-19. The repertoire was sequenced with immunoSEQ multiplex PCR; TCRdb's copy has only in-frame clones and lacks some. This repertoire shows 120,000 or so clones, about 80% found once; its top ten account for roughly 17%. Sequencing was done on a sample of peripheral blood. Every receptor here comes from a woman at least 80 years old with active or convalescent COVID-19. The CDR3 runs from the conserved cysteine through the conserved F or W. The order of the fields is CDR3 DNA, CDR3 protein, J gene, D gene, clone size, V gene. A D gene is named only where the DNA matches it firmly. Size is stated for part of the rows, as once, few or many counts, or as a class when the clone is expanded.

TGTGCCAGCAGCCCACCTTATAGTGACAGATCCTACGAGCAGTACTTC | CASSPPYSDRSYEQYF | TRBJ2-7 | - | - | TRBV3-1/TRBV3-2
TGCAGCGTTGAAAGGGACAGGGGGCTGAATGAGCAGTTCTTC | CSVERDRGLNEQFF | TRBJ2-1 | TRBD1 | - | TRBV29-1
TGTGCCAGCAGTACCCAAAGCGGAGGGCTTTCCTACGAGCAGTACTTC | CASSTQSGGLSYEQYF | TRBJ2-7 | - | - | TRBV6-6
TGTGCCAGCAGGGTGGGGCAGGGGGACTCCTACAATGAGCAGTTCTTC | CASRVGQGDSYNEQFF | TRBJ2-1 | TRBD1 | - | TRBV28
TGTGCCACCAGTGACGGTTCCTACGAGCAGTACTTC | CATSDGSYEQYF | TRBJ2-7 | - | - | TRBV24-1
TGTGCCAGCAGCTTATCGTTTAGCGGAGACTACGAGCAGTACTTC | CASSLSFSGDYEQYF | TRBJ2-7 | - | few | TRBV11-2
TGTGCCAGCAGTGTCCAAGCGGGAGGTCACAATGAGCAGTTCTTC | CASSVQAGGHNEQFF | TRBJ2-1 | TRBD2 | few | TRBV6-4
TGTGCCAGCAGTAGGGACAGGGTTGAGACCCAGTACTTC | CASSRDRVETQYF | TRBJ2-5 | TRBD1 | - | TRBV2
TGTGCCAGCAGCCAAAATACGGGACTAGTCCCCTACGAGCAGTACTTC | CASSQNTGLVPYEQYF | TRBJ2-7 | TRBD2 | - | TRBV4-2
TGTGCCAGCAGTTCGAAAAACAGGCTGGGCTACACCTTC | CASSSKNRLGYTF | TRBJ1-2 | - | - | TRBV28
TGTGCCACCAGCAGAGGGACTAGCGGGAGTTCGCAGTTCTTC | CATSRGTSGSSQFF | TRBJ2-1 | TRBD2 | - | TRBV15
TGCGCCAGCAGCGGGGGACTAGCGGTAAACACCGGGGAGCTGTTTTTT | CASSGGLAVNTGELFF | TRBJ2-2 | TRBD2 | few | TRBV5-1
TGTGCCAGCAGCTCCGTTACGCAGGTTCTTTCCTACGAGCAGTACTTC | CASSSVTQVLSYEQYF | TRBJ2-7 | - | - | TRBV7-9
TGTGCCAGCTCACCACCGCCCGGGTACAGGGTGGTAGATACGCAGTATTTT | CASSPPPGYRVVDTQYF | TRBJ2-3 | - | once | TRBV18
TGTGCCAGCAGCATGCGGGGCTCCTACAATGAGCAGTTCTTC | CASSMRGSYNEQFF | TRBJ2-1 | - | - | TRBV7-2
TGTGCCAGCAGTTTATGGGGGACTAGCGGGAGTAGTTACGAGCAGTACTTC | CASSLWGTSGSSYEQYF | TRBJ2-7 | TRBD2 | few | TRBV28
TGTGCCAGCAGCTTCGTCAGCGGACAAGAGACCCAGTACTTC | CASSFVSGQETQYF | TRBJ2-5 | - | - | TRBV7-9
TGTGCCAGTAGTATAGGAGCCAGGGTGGATGGCTACACCTTC | CASSIGARVDGYTF | TRBJ1-2 | - | - | TRBV19
TGCGCCAGCAGCCACGACAGGACTGTAGAGCAGTTCTTC | CASSHDRTVEQFF | TRBJ2-1 | - | - | TRBV4-3
TGTGCCAGCAGCTTGGGACAGCAGGCTGAAGCTTTCTTT | CASSLGQQAEAFF | TRBJ1-1 | TRBD1 | - | TRBV7-6
TGTGCCAGCAGCCCGGGACTGGGAACCTACAATGAGCAGTTCTTC | CASSPGLGTYNEQFF | TRBJ2-1 | - | - | TRBV5-5
TGTGCCACTTACGGGACAGGGTCTGAAAAACTGTTTTTT | CATYGTGSEKLFF | TRBJ1-4 | TRBD1 | - | TRBV10-3
TGTGCCAGCAGTGAAGATACAGGGTCTAATGAAAAACTGTTTTTT | CASSEDTGSNEKLFF | TRBJ1-4 | - | - | TRBV6-1
TGTGCCAGCAGCTTAGTTTGGGACACAGGGTTGGGTACGCAGTATTTT | CASSLVWDTGLGTQYF | TRBJ2-3 | - | - | TRBV7-2
TGTGCCAGCAGCCCCTTTCGGGGTATGGGGAACACTGAAGCTTTCTTT | CASSPFRGMGNTEAFF | TRBJ1-1 | - | - | TRBV14
TGTGCCAGCAGCCCCTCTGGCCCATCTGGCAATGAGCAGTTCTTC | CASSPSGPSGNEQFF | TRBJ2-1 | - | - | TRBV7-3
TGTGCCAGCAGCTTGGGGGGGGGCAGAATTAACACTGAAGCTTTCTTT | CASSLGGGRINTEAFF | TRBJ1-1 | - | - | TRBV5-4
TGTGCCAGCAGCCCGCCCCCTATGACAGGGGGCGACACTGAAGCTTTCTTT | CASSPPPMTGGDTEAFF | TRBJ1-1 | TRBD1 | - | TRBV7-9
TGTGCCAGCAGCTCTGGCGGGAGGGGGGCAGATACGCAGTATTTT | CASSSGGRGADTQYF | TRBJ2-3 | TRBD2 | many | TRBV7-2
TGTGCCAGCAGTCCTTCCTCCCGACAGGGGGGTTCACCCCTCCACTTT | CASSPSSRQGGSPLHF | TRBJ1-6 | TRBD1 | - | TRBV2
TGTGCCAGCAGCTCGTGGACTGGATCTGGCGAGCAGTACTTC | CASSSWTGSGEQYF | TRBJ2-7 | - | - | TRBV7-8
TGTGCCACCAGCAGAGATAAGGCTGGCGGGAGCTCTGGAAACACCATATATTTT | CATSRDKAGGSSGNTIYF | TRBJ1-3 | - | few | TRBV15
TGTGCCACCACGGACAGACTCAATCAGCCCCAGCATTTT | CATTDRLNQPQHF | TRBJ1-5 | - | few | TRBV6-6
TGCAGCGGCGGGACAGAGAATACGCAGTATTTT | CSGGTENTQYF | TRBJ2-3 | - | - | TRBV29-1
TGTGCCAGCAGCCGCAAGACTAGCGGGAGGGCCTACGAGCAGTACTTC | CASSRKTSGRAYEQYF | TRBJ2-7 | TRBD2 | - | TRBV5-4
TGTGCCAGCAGCTCGGGACAGGGAGGGGATAATTCACCCCTCCACTTT | CASSSGQGGDNSPLHF | TRBJ1-6 | TRBD1 | - | TRBV7-9
TGTGCCAGCAGCTCCAGACAGGGGTACACCGGGGAGCTGTTTTTT | CASSSRQGYTGELFF | TRBJ2-2 | TRBD1 | few | TRBV9
TGTGCCAGCAGTTTTGAAGTAGTGAGCGAAAAACTGTTTTTT | CASSFEVVSEKLFF | TRBJ1-4 | - | - | TRBV28
TGTGCCAGCAGCAGGACAGGGGGGACCTTCAATGAGCAGTTCTTC | CASSRTGGTFNEQFF | TRBJ2-1 | TRBD1 | - | TRBV6-2/TRBV6-3
TGTGCCAGCAGCCAAGTAAGGGGAGGCACTGAAGCTTTCTTT | CASSQVRGGTEAFF | TRBJ1-1 | - | - | TRBV14
TGCAGTGCTAGTCAGGGGGGACAGACCCAGTACTTC | CSASQGGQTQYF | TRBJ2-5 | - | - | TRBV20-1
TGTGCCAGCAGTTACCCGACAGGCAACTATGGCTACACCTTC | CASSYPTGNYGYTF | TRBJ1-2 | - | few | TRBV6-6
TGTGCCAGTAGTATGGCAGGGACTACGGAGACCCAGTACTTC | CASSMAGTTETQYF | TRBJ2-5 | TRBD2 | - | TRBV19
TGTGCCAGTAGTATTCGGGCTAGCGGGTCCTACGAGCAGTACTTC | CASSIRASGSYEQYF | TRBJ2-7 | TRBD2 | - | TRBV19
TGTGCCAGCTCACCGACCCCGGGAGGCGGGGAGCTGTTTTTT | CASSPTPGGGELFF | TRBJ2-2 | TRBD2 | - | TRBV18
TGTGCCAGCAGCCAAGTTTTACACCTAGGGACAGGGTATGAAAAACTGTTTTTT | CASSQVLHLGTGYEKLFF | TRBJ1-4 | TRBD1 | once | TRBV4-2
TGTGCCAGCAGCTTAGTGTCTCGGCGGGAGAGAGAGACCCAGTACTTC | CASSLVSRRERETQYF | TRBJ2-5 | TRBD2 | few | TRBV7-6
TGTGCCACCAGTGATCCCAGGACTAGCGGGTACCAAGAGACCCAGTACTTC | CATSDPRTSGYQETQYF | TRBJ2-5 | TRBD2 | - | TRBV24-1
TGTGCCAGTAGTACCAGACTAGACCAATACACCGGGGAGCTGTTTTTT | CASSTRLDQYTGELFF | TRBJ2-2 | - | - | TRBV19
TGTGCCAGCAGCTCGATGGGACTAGCGGTGTACAACGAGCAGTACTTC | CASSSMGLAVYNEQYF | TRBJ2-7 | TRBD2 | - | TRBV7-2
TGTGCCAGCAGAGGAGGGCGACTTAGTGAGCAGTTCTTC | CASRGGRLSEQFF | TRBJ2-1 | - | - | TRBV11-2
TGTGCCAGCAGCGTAGATCCCCGGGGCAATGAGCAGTTCTTC | CASSVDPRGNEQFF | TRBJ2-1 | - | - | TRBV9
TGTGCCAGCAGCTTAGGGGGGACAGGGATATTCTACGAGCAGTACTTC | CASSLGGTGIFYEQYF | TRBJ2-7 | TRBD1 | - | TRBV7-9